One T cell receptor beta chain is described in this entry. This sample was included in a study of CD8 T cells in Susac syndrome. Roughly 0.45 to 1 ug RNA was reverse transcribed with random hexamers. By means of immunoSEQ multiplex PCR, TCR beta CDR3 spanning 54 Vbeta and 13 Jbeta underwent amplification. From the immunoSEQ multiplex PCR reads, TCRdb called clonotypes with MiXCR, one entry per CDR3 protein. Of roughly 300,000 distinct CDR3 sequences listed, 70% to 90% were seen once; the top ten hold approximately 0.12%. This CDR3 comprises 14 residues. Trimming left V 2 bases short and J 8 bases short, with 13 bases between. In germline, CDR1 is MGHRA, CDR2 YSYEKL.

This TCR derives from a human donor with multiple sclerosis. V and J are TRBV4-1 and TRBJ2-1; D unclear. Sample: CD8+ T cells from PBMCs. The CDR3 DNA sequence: TGCGCCAGCAGCCAAATTGGAGCGCCCCATGAGCAGTTCTTC. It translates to CASSQIGAPHEQFF.